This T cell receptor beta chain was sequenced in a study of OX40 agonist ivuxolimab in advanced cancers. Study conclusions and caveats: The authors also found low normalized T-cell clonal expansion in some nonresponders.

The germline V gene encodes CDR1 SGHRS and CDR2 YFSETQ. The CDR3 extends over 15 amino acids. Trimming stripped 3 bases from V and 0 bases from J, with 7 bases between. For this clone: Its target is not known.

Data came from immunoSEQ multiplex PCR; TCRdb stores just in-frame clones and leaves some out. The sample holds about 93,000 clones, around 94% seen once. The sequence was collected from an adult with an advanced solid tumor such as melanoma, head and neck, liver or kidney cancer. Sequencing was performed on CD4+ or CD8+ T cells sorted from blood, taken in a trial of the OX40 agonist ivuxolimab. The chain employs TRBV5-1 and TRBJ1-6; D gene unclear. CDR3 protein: CASSSDGSYNSPLHF. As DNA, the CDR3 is TGCGCCAGCAGCTCGGACGGCTCCTATAATTCACCCCTCCACTTT.